This T cell receptor beta chain comes out of a study of blood T cell repertoires in COVID-19. Study as a whole: Acute-phase and convalescent COVID-19 samples originated in the United States, Italy and Spain. T cells, B-cell-depleted T cells, or PBMCs provided the cDNA or gDNA that served as material.

In the original processing: Researchers report that nucleated cell counts were estimated from reference gene primer amplification. The protocol was immunoSEQ multiplex PCR, while the TCRdb copy is restricted to in-frame clones and leaves out a portion. V, J and clone size are taken as reported in that table, and D and trimming were inferred from the DNA itself. The repertoire holds about 160,000 clones, with over 80% as singletons. The CDR3 runs 15 residues. Per germline, CDR1 LGHNA and CDR2 YSLEER. Trimming shortened V by 0 bases and J by 6 bases, and 12 bases separated the two germline ends. Sequences were obtained from peripheral blood. This clonotype was obtained from a woman between 50 and 59 years old with acute or convalescent COVID-19. The gene calls are TRBV4-3 and TRBJ1-5; TRBD1 is a possible D gene (6 bases). CDR3 DNA sequence: TGCGCCAGCAGCCAAGACGGCAGGGGTGGTCAGCCCCAGCATTTT. Translation: CASSQDGRGGQPQHF.